This T cell receptor beta chain was identified in a study of OX40 agonist ivuxolimab in advanced cancers. Germline V gives CDR1 SNHLY, CDR2 FYNNEI. The CDR3 contains 13 residues. V dropped 5 bases and J dropped 5 bases, with 11 bases sitting between them. The protocol was immunoSEQ multiplex PCR, while the TCRdb copy is restricted to in-frame clones and leaves out a portion. The repertoire holds about 50,000 clones, with about 83% as singletons. The sequenced sample was CD4+ or CD8+ T cells sorted from blood, obtained in a trial of the OX40 agonist ivuxolimab. The chain uses TRBV2 and TRBJ2-3; D may be TRBD2 (6 bases). The source of this sequence is an adult with an advanced solid tumor such as melanoma, head and neck, liver or kidney cancer. The CDR3 reads CASSRRLEDTQYF. CDR3 sequence (DNA): TGTGCCAGCAGTAGGCGACTAGAAGATACGCAGTATTTT.